These 25 T cell receptor beta chains came from one sample sequenced in a study of blood T cell repertoires in COVID-19. This table comes from immunoSEQ multiplex PCR, and its TCRdb copy is limited to in-frame clones, with some not included. The sample records about 170,000 clones, just under 85% being singletons. The sequencing sample was made of peripheral blood. The receptors come from a woman at least 80 years old with acute or convalescent COVID-19.

The V and J genes are TRBV29-1 and TRBJ2-1, with 7 bases that match TRBD1. J was trimmed by 7 bases and V by 6 bases; bases with no gene match: 6. Germline lookup yields CDR1 SQVTM and CDR2 ANQGSEA. This CDR3 region has 12 residues. CDR3 nucleotide sequence: TGCAGCGTGAACAGGGGTTTGAATGAGCAGTTCTTC. This translates into CSVNRGLNEQFF.

The chain uses TRBV6-5 and TRBJ2-7; TRBD2 agrees at 7 bases. V was pared by 7 bases and J by 7 bases, with 4 bases of the junction left unmatched. Germline CDR1 and CDR2: MNHEY and SVGAGI. The CDR3 length is 11 residues. CDR3 amino acids: CASTLGGEQYF. CDR3 bases: TGTGCCAGCACCTTGGGAGGGGAGCAGTACTTC.

This clone is a singleton in its sample. The J gene is TRBJ2-7, the V gene TRBV29-1; TRBD1 matches 11 bases. Germline V gene lookup returns CDR1 SQVTM and CDR2 ANQGSEA. With 0 bases clipped from V and 3 bases from J, the junction kept 7 bases outside the gene matches. This CDR3 contains 16 residues. The CDR3 protein is CSVEDPGQGVRYEQYF. Written as DNA, the CDR3 is TGCAGCGTTGAAGATCCGGGACAGGGGGTCCGCTACGAGCAGTACTTC.

V usage is TRBV6-5 and J usage is TRBJ1-2; 7 positions match TRBD1. This CDR3 has 13 residues. Losses at the gene ends were 4 bases for V and 5 bases for J; bases not matched to a gene: 4. Germline CDR1 reads MNHEY; CDR2 reads SVGAGI. The CDR3 loop is CASSFLQGYGYTF. DNA for the CDR3: TGTGCCAGCAGTTTTTTACAGGGGTATGGCTACACCTTC.

The V and J genes are TRBV27 and TRBJ2-7, with D perhaps TRBD2 (6 bases). Looked up from germline, CDR1 is MNHEY and CDR2 is SMNVEV (reference sequence). Trimming stripped 2 bases from V and 0 bases from J, with 11 bases between. The CDR3 covers 15 residues. The CDR3 loop reads CASSLKGTLSYEQYF. Here the CDR3 DNA reads TGTGCCAGCAGTTTAAAGGGGACTCTCTCCTACGAGCAGTACTTC.

The sample holds one count of this clone. Here the CDR3 DNA reads TGTGCCAGTAGGGGACTAGCTCGCACCGGGGAGCTGTTTTTT. Translation gives CASRGLARTGELFF. The chain employs TRBV19 and TRBJ2-2, with 9 nucleotides matching TRBD2. The CDR3 length is 14 residues. The germline V gene has CDR1 LNHDA and CDR2 SQIVND (reference sequence). V lost 6 bases to trimming and J lost 4 bases; unmatched junction nucleotides: 3.

V and J are TRBV5-1 and TRBJ2-1; D remains ambiguous. Germline values: CDR1 SGHRS, CDR2 YFSETQ. V was trimmed by 3 bases and J by 0 bases, leaving 7 bases between them. CDR3 size: 14 residues. CDR3 nucleotides: TGCGCCAGCAGCTCACTTACCTCCTACAATGAGCAGTTCTTC. This translates into CASSSLTSYNEQFF.

This clone was recorded once. The chain links TRBV4-1 to TRBJ2-3, with 10 positions matching TRBD2. Germline V gene sequence: CDR1 MGHRA, CDR2 YSYEKL. The CDR3 runs to 18 residues. With V trimmed by 1 base and J by 1 base, 8 bases remained unmatched. The CDR3 DNA is TGCGCCAGCAGCCAAGGGACTACTAGCGGGAAAGGCACAGATACGCAGTATTTT. Its translation: CASSQGTTSGKGTDTQYF.

The V call is TRBV20-1, the J call TRBJ1-2, with 8 bases fitting TRBD1. CDR1 and CDR2 from the germline V gene are DFQATT and SNEGSKA (reference sequence). J was trimmed by 5 bases and V by 3 bases; bases with no gene match: 5. The CDR3 loop spans 13 amino acids. The CDR3 here is CSASDRGGYGYTF. The CDR3 DNA sequence: TGCAGTGCTAGTGACAGGGGCGGATATGGCTACACCTTC.

The CDR3 nucleotides read TGTGCCAGCAGTATCGGCCCAGGGGAATTGTATAATGAGCAGTTCTTC. Amino acid sequence: CASSIGPGELYNEQFF. V gene TRBV6-2 or TRBV6-3 combines with J gene TRBJ2-1; TRBD1 might be the D (6 bases). CDR3 length: 16 amino acids. Trimming shortened V by 5 bases and J by 7 bases, and 21 bases separated the two germline ends. Germline V CDR1 and CDR2: MNHEY, SVGEGT.

This clone was seen more than once but under ten times. This chain joins TRBV30 and TRBJ2-3; D gene ambiguous. The CDR3 extends over 13 amino acids. The V and J ends lost 0 bases and 4 bases respectively, with 8 bases between them. CDR1 is GTSNPN, CDR2 SVGIG, per germline (reference sequence). In nucleotides, the CDR3 is TGTGCCTGGAGTGTTAGTTATTCAGATACGCAGTATTTT. Its translation: CAWSVSYSDTQYF.

V gene TRBV21-1 combines with J gene TRBJ2-1; the tabulated D call, TRBD1, remains unverified against the DNA. TRBV21-1 counts as a pseudogene. The CDR3 runs 17 residues. The CDR3 region has the DNA TGTGCCAGCAGCGGCCCCCTGACAGGGGGGGTAAGGGATGAGCAGTTCTTC. Protein: CASSGPLTGGVRDEQFF.

The genes are TRBV6-1 and TRBJ2-1; D may be TRBD2 (5 bases). CDR3 length equals 16 residues. Trimming removed 2 bases from V and 0 bases from J, with 11 bases in between. Germline V gene data show CDR1 as MNHNS and CDR2 as SASEGT. The CDR3 sequence: CASSERGVSSYNEQFF. The CDR3 DNA reads TGTGCCAGCAGTGAACGGGGTGTGAGCTCCTACAATGAGCAGTTCTTC.

This clone was recorded only once. V gene TRBV6-6 combines with J gene TRBJ1-1, with 10 bases matching TRBD1. The CDR3 contains 16 residues. Germline V gene data show CDR1 as MNHNY and CDR2 as SVGAGI (reference sequence). V dropped 7 bases and J dropped 6; count of bases not matched to a gene: 14. The CDR3 here is CASTPLRGQGSAEAFF. The CDR3 DNA is TGTGCCAGCACCCCACTTAGGGGACAGGGGAGCGCTGAAGCTTTCTTT.

This clone appeared once. The CDR3 is CASSAGAQPQHF. CDR3 bases: TGTGCCAGCAGTGCGGGGGCTCAGCCCCAGCATTTT. The chain combines TRBV28 with TRBJ1-5, with D perhaps TRBD1 (6 bases). V dropped 5 bases and J dropped 6 bases, with 8 bases sitting between them. The CDR3 loop spans 12 amino acids. Germline CDR1 MDHEN, CDR2 SYDVKM.

The chain recombines TRBV6-6 with TRBJ2-7; 9 nucleotides align to TRBD2. Trimming removed 0 bases from V and 3 bases from J; junction bases left unmatched: 6. CDR1 and CDR2 (germline): MNHNY, SVGAGI (reference sequence). This CDR3 is 16 amino acids long. In DNA form, the CDR3 reads TGTGCCAGCAGTTACTCCGGGACTAGCCCAAGCTACGAGCAGTACTTC. Residues: CASSYSGTSPSYEQYF.

The chain has TRBV6-5 and TRBJ1-2, with 11 bases matching TRBD1. This CDR3 region has 16 residues. The J segment lost 6 bases and the V segment lost 3 bases, leaving 9 bases of the junction unmatched. Germline V gives CDR1 MNHEY, CDR2 SVGAGI. In DNA form, the CDR3 reads TGTGCCAGCAGTTATGGACAGGGGGCCACCTTCGATGGCTACACCTTC. Protein sequence: CASSYGQGATFDGYTF.

The CDR3 region is CATRGDGNYGYTF. CDR3 DNA: TGCGCCACCCGGGGGGACGGAAACTATGGCTACACCTTC. The chain links TRBV5-1 to TRBJ1-2; D is possibly TRBD1 (5 bases). CDR3 length: 13 amino acids. V lost 9 bases and J lost 2, with 14 bases in between. Germline V lookup: CDR1 SGHRS, CDR2 YFSETQ.

This chain connects TRBV27 to TRBJ2-7; D possibly corresponds to TRBD2 (5 bases). The CDR3 is made up of 14 amino acids. Germline V CDR1 and CDR2: MNHEY, SMNVEV (reference sequence). Trimming pared 4 bases from V and 0 bases from J, leaving 10 bases between. CDR3 bases: TGTGCCAGCAGTTCTCGGGAAGCCTCCTACGAGCAGTACTTC. As protein: CASSSREASYEQYF.

The J gene is TRBJ2-1, the V gene TRBV5-1, with 15 positions matching TRBD2. The V gene's germline CDR1 is SGHRS and CDR2 YFSETQ. Trimming at V came to 4 bases and at J to 4 bases, leaving 6 bases not matched to a gene. The CDR3 spans 17 residues. CDR3 protein: CASSPTGLAGGYNEQFF. The CDR3 DNA is TGCGCCAGCAGCCCGACCGGACTAGCGGGAGGGTACAATGAGCAGTTCTTC.

The rearrangement links TRBV9 to TRBJ2-3, with 12 nucleotides matching TRBD2. The CDR3 contains 15 residues. Germline-derived CDR1 and CDR2 are SGDLS and YYNGEE. With 3 bases clipped from V and 5 bases from J, the junction kept 4 bases outside the gene matches. Written as DNA, the CDR3 is TGTGCCAGCAGCGGGACTAGCGGGATTATAGATACGCAGTATTTT. Translation gives CASSGTSGIIDTQYF.

This CDR3 reads CASSPLTGGVEKLFF. In nucleotides, the CDR3 is TGTGCCAGCAGCCCCCTGACAGGGGGAGTAGAAAAACTGTTTTTT. The V call is TRBV7-9, the J call TRBJ1-4; 9 bases agree with TRBD1. Germline V gene sequence: CDR1 SEHNR, CDR2 FQNEAQ (reference sequence). The J segment lost 8 bases and the V segment lost 5 bases, leaving 9 bases of the junction unmatched. The CDR3 runs 15 residues.

The chain recombines TRBV6-2 or TRBV6-3 with TRBJ2-3; weak D call: TRBD2 (6 bases). V lost 5 bases and J 8 bases, leaving 14 bases between the germline ends. The CDR3 is made up of 13 amino acids. CDR1 is MNHEY, CDR2 SVGEGT, per germline. CDR3 residues: CASSQGTQGTQYF. The CDR3 region has the DNA TGTGCCAGCAGTCAAGGGACTCAGGGTACGCAGTATTTT.

The chain is built from TRBV7-9 and TRBJ1-2; a possible D gene is TRBD1 (6 bases). This CDR3 is built from 15 residues. Germline V gene sequence: CDR1 SEHNR, CDR2 FQNEAQ (reference sequence). V was clipped by 5 bases and J by 2 bases, with 15 bases between them. The CDR3 region has the DNA TGTGCCAGCAGCCCTAGAGGGCAGGGGAACTATGGCTACACCTTC. This sequence encodes CASSPRGQGNYGYTF.

V and J are TRBV18 and TRBJ2-5; TRBD1 aligns across 8 bases. CDR3 length equals 14 residues. Germline-derived CDR1 and CDR2 are KGHSH and LQKENI. V lost 4 bases, J lost 2 bases, and 3 bases stayed unmatched. CDR3 DNA sequence: TGTGCCAGCTCACTGGGACAGGAGCAAGAGACCCAGTACTTC. Protein product: CASSLGQEQETQYF.